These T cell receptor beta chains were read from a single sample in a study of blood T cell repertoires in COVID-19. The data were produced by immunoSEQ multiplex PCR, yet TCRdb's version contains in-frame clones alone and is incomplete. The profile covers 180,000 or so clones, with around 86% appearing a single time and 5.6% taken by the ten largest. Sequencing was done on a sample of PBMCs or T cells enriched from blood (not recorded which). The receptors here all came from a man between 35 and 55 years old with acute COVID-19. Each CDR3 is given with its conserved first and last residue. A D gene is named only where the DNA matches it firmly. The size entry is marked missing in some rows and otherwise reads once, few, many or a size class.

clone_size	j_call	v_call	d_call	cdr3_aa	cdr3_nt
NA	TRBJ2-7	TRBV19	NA	CASTPGPQGTYEQYF	TGTGCCAGTACCCCAGGGCCACAGGGAACCTACGAGCAGTACTTC
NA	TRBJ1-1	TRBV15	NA	CATSRDLQREAFF	TGTGCCACCAGCAGAGATTTGCAGCGTGAAGCTTTCTTT
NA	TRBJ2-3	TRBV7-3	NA	CASSLELATDTQYF	TGTGCCAGCAGCTTAGAGTTAGCCACAGATACGCAGTATTTT
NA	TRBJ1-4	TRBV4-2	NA	CASSQDLAASNEKLFF	TGTGCCAGCAGCCAAGATCTGGCGGCTTCTAATGAAAAACTGTTTTTT
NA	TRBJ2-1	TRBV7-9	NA	CASSPSQGYEQFF	TGTGCCAGCAGCCCCTCGCAGGGATATGAGCAGTTCTTC
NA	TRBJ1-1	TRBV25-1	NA	CASSESVAANTEAFF	TGTGCCAGCAGTGAATCTGTGGCGGCGAACACTGAAGCTTTCTTT
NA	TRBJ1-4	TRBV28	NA	CASSQQAIGEKLFF	TGTGCCAGCAGCCAGCAGGCCATTGGGGAAAAACTGTTTTTT
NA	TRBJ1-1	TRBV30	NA	CAWAPLRVMNTEAFF	TGTGCCTGGGCCCCTTTGAGGGTAATGAACACTGAAGCTTTCTTT
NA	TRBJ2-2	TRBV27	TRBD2	CASSGWTSGRSGELFF	TGTGCCAGCAGTGGGTGGACTAGCGGGAGGTCCGGGGAGCTGTTTTTT
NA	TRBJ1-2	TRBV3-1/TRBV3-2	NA	CASSLNGAEGGYTF	TGTGCCAGCAGCCTAAACGGAGCCGAGGGAGGCTACACCTTC
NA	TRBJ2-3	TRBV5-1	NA	CASSPTTDTQYF	TGCGCCAGCAGCCCTACCACAGATACGCAGTATTTT
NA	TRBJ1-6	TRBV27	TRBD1	CASRPGTGRNSPLHF	TGTGCCAGCAGACCCGGGACAGGGAGAAATTCACCCCTCCACTTT
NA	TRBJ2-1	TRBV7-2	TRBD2	CASSQTSGRMNEQFF	TGTGCCAGCAGCCAAACTAGCGGGAGGATGAATGAGCAGTTCTTC
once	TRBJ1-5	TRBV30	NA	CAWTPGENQPQHF	TGTGCCTGGACCCCCGGGGAAAATCAGCCCCAGCATTTT
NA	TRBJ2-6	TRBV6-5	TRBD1	CASSTDRAPANVLTF	TGTGCCAGCAGCACCGACAGGGCGCCGGCCAACGTCCTGACTTTC
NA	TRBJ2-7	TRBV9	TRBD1	CARGQVHEQYF	TGTGCCAGAGGACAGGTTCACGAGCAGTACTTC
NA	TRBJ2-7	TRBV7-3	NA	CASSLMSGAHEQYF	TGTGCCAGCAGCTTAATGTCAGGGGCCCACGAGCAGTACTTC
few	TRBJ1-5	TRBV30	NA	CAWSLGLVETQPQHF	TGTGCCTGGAGTCTGGGACTCGTTGAAACGCAGCCCCAGCATTTT
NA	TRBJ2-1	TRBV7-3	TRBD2	CASSLSGLEGNEQFF	TGTGCCAGCAGCTTATCAGGACTAGAGGGCAATGAGCAGTTCTTC
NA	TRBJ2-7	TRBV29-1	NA	CSVVKGDWSSYEQYF	TGCAGCGTTGTCAAAGGGGACTGGAGCTCCTACGAGCAGTACTTC
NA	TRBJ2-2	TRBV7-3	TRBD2	CASSRLGLAGGKTGELFF	TGTGCCAGCAGCCGTCTCGGGTTAGCGGGAGGTAAAACCGGGGAGCTGTTTTTT
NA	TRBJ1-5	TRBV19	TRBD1	CASSPRDRGGDQPQHF	TGTGCCAGTAGTCCCCGGGACAGGGGAGGTGATCAGCCCCAGCATTTT
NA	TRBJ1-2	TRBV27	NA	CASSVGGHVGYTF	TGTGCCAGCAGCGTCGGGGGGCATGTTGGCTACACCTTC
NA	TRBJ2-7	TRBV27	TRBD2	CASSQRLAGGGEQYF	TGTGCCAGCAGCCAAAGACTAGCGGGAGGTGGCGAGCAGTACTTC
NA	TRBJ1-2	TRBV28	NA	CASSLVQPHYGYTF	TGTGCCAGCAGTTTAGTACAGCCTCACTATGGCTACACCTTC
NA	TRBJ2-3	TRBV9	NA	CASSRGPAEDTQYF	TGTGCCAGCAGCAGAGGGCCGGCGGAAGATACGCAGTATTTT
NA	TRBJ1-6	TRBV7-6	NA	CASSRGAVGNSPLHF	TGTGCCAGCAGCCGGGGAGCTGTTGGTAATTCACCCCTCCACTTT
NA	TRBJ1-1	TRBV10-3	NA	CAIRPDTLYGEAFF	TGTGCCATCAGGCCGGACACCCTGTATGGTGAAGCTTTCTTT
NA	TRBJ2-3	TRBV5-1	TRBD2	CASSSSGGVTDTQYF	TGCGCCAGCAGCTCGAGCGGGGGGGTCACAGATACGCAGTATTTT
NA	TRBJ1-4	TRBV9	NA	CASSVAWGDEKLFF	TGTGCCAGCAGCGTCGCGTGGGGAGATGAAAAACTGTTTTTT
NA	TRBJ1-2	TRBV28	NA	CASSSGGEGNYGYTF	TGTGCCAGCAGCTCCGGAGGGGAAGGTAACTATGGCTACACCTTC
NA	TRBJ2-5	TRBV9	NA	CASSPGTLSETQYF	TGTGCCAGCAGCCCAGGGACATTGTCTGAGACCCAGTACTTC
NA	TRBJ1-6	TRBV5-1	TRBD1	CASSLDSPGQGPPPLHF	TGCGCCAGCAGCTTGGATTCTCCGGGACAGGGTCCTCCACCCCTCCACTTT
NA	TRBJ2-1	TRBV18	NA	CASSPEGDGNNEQFF	TGTGCCAGCTCCCCAGAGGGGGACGGGAACAATGAGCAGTTCTTC
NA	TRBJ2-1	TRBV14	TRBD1	CASSPGQMRRDNEFF	TGTGCCAGCAGCCCGGGACAGATGAGACGAGACAATGAGTTCTTC